This T cell receptor beta chain was sequenced in a study of blood T cell repertoires in COVID-19. Study at large: The study drew acute and convalescent COVID-19 samples from the United States, Italy and Spain. From T cells, B-cell-depleted T cells, or PBMCs came the material, which was cDNA or gDNA.

The CDR3 length is 22 residues. The V gene's germline CDR1 is LNHNV and CDR2 YYDKDF (reference sequence). With 7 bases removed from V and 5 bases from J, the gap between germline ends came to 38 bases. Authors' methods: Researchers report that nucleated cell counts were estimated from reference gene primer amplification. Only in-frame clones appear in the TCRdb table, and some are missing; sequencing was by immunoSEQ multiplex PCR. D and trimming come from the DNA, and the V and J calls and clone size come from that table. The sample holds over 250,000 clones, 75% to 90% seen once. The sequence was obtained from a woman in her 40s who had recovered from COVID-19. The sample taken for sequencing was peripheral blood. This chain links TRBV15 with TRBJ2-2; tentative D call: TRBD2 (5 bases). The CDR3 DNA reads TGTGCCACCACCCCCGCCCGGGCGACTGTCAGTGTGACCGGGGAAATAACCGGGGAGCTGTTTTTT. Translation: CATTPARATVSVTGEITGELFF.